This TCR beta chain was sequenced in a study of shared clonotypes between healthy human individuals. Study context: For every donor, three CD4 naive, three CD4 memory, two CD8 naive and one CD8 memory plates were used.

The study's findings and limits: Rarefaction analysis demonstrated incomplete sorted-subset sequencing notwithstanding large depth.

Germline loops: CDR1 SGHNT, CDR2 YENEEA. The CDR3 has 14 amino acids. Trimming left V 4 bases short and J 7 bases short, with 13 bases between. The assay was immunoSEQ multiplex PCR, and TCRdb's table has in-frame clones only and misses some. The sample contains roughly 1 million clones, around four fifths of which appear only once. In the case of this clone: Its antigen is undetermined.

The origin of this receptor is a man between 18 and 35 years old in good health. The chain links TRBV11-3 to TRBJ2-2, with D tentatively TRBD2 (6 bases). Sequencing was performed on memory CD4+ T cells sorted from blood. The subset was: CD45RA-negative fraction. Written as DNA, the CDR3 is TGTGCCAGCAGCTCCGGAGGGCCTGGCGGGGAGCTGTTTTTT. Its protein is CASSSGGPGGELFF.